The 22 T cell receptor beta chains below were found in one sample sequenced in a study of T cells in Graves' hyperthyroidism and ophthalmopathy. Amplification of TCR beta CDR3 regions used RNA as the template. The primer set for the first-round RT-PCR of the TCR CDR3 was HTBI. TCRdb reanalysed the multiplex PCR reads using MiXCR and keeps one entry per CDR3 protein. The table includes about 700,000 distinct CDR3 sequences, about 15% detected once. What was sequenced was blood. The origin of the receptors is a woman in her late teens or twenties with Graves' hyperthyroidism.

V usage is TRBV2 and J usage is TRBJ2-7; D is ambiguous. Germline CDR1 SNHLY, CDR2 FYNNEI. V lost 4 bases and J lost 2, with 15 bases in between. The CDR3 loop spans 15 amino acids. The CDR3 spells CASSASLPSAYEQYF. For the CDR3, the DNA is TGTGCCAGCAGTGCGTCTCTACCCTCCGCCTACGAGCAGTACTTC.

This chain links TRBV19 with TRBJ2-1, with 7 bases that match TRBD1. CDR3 size: 18 residues. Germline V gives CDR1 LNHDA, CDR2 SQIVND (reference sequence). After removal of 5 bases from V and 0 bases from J, the junction contained 13 bases not matched to a gene. The CDR3 DNA follows: TGTGCCAGTAGTTCCCGGGACAGAGCCGAGGGCTCCTACAATGAGCAGTTCTTC. Translating gives CASSSRDRAEGSYNEQFF.

This clonotype was counted ten times or more. The chain has TRBV5-1 and TRBJ2-1; 11 positions match TRBD2. The CDR3 is made up of 16 amino acids. The V segment lost 1 base and the J segment 4 bases; nucleotides outside the gene matches: 4. The germline V gene has CDR1 SGHRS and CDR2 YFSETQ. CDR3 residues: CASSLPRTSGYNEQFF. CDR3 DNA sequence: TGCGCCAGCAGCTTGCCGCGGACTAGCGGGTACAATGAGCAGTTCTTC.

The gene calls are TRBV6-5 and TRBJ2-5; either TRBD1 or TRBD2 may fit D (5 bases each). This CDR3 comprises 13 residues. V lost 1 base and J 5 bases, leaving 8 bases between the germline ends. Germline V gene data show CDR1 as MNHEY and CDR2 as SVGAGI. CDR3 bases: TGTGCCAGCAGTTACTATTGGGGGGAGACCCAGTACTTC. Encoded protein: CASSYYWGETQYF.

This clonotype has ten or more counts. The gene calls are TRBV28 and TRBJ2-7, with TRBD1 as a possible D gene (6 bases). Germline V gives CDR1 MDHEN, CDR2 SYDVKM. V lost 11 bases and J 1 base, leaving 18 bases between the germline ends. The CDR3 totals 14 residues. The CDR3 DNA reads as TGTGCCGCCTCAGTGGGGGCCACGTCCTACGAGCAGTACTTC. The encoded protein is CAASVGATSYEQYF.

V is TRBV6-1 and J is TRBJ1-1, with a tentative D call TRBD1 (5 bases). The CDR3 runs to 14 residues. Germline CDR1 reads MNHNS; CDR2 reads SASEGT. The V end was cut by 1 base, the J end by 3 bases, with 9 bases between. The CDR3 DNA follows: TGTGCCAGCAGTGAAGGGACACCCTACACTGAAGCTTTCTTT. Translated, it gives CASSEGTPYTEAFF.

The CDR3 region is CATRRRGLDQPQHF. In nucleotides, the CDR3 is TGTGCCACCCGACGGAGGGGCCTCGATCAGCCCCAGCATTTT. The chain has TRBV6-1 and TRBJ1-5; D is possibly TRBD1 (5 bases). The CDR3 has 14 amino acids. Germline V lookup: CDR1 MNHNS, CDR2 SASEGT. V lost 10 bases and J 5 bases, leaving 18 bases between the germline ends.

The gene calls are TRBV20-1 and TRBJ2-7; D is tentatively TRBD1 or TRBD2 (5 bases each). The CDR3 is 13 residues long. Trimming shortened V by 5 bases and J by 3 bases, and 14 bases separated the two germline ends. The germline gives CDR1 DFQATT, CDR2 SNEGSKA (reference sequence). CDR3 sequence: CSAGDQTNYEQYF. Written as DNA, the CDR3 is TGCAGTGCTGGGGACCAGACGAACTACGAGCAGTACTTC.

This clonotype was counted between two and nine times. The chain recombines TRBV5-1 with TRBJ1-4; D possibly corresponds to TRBD1 (6 bases). The CDR3 is made up of 15 amino acids. Trimming left V 3 bases short and J 6 bases short, with 15 bases between. Germline loops: CDR1 SGHRS, CDR2 YFSETQ. This CDR3 reads CASSSAGHLDEKLFF. As DNA, the CDR3 is TGCGCCAGCAGCTCAGCGGGACACTTAGATGAAAAACTGTTTTTT.

This clonotype was seen at least ten times. The gene calls are TRBV28 and TRBJ1-1, with 8 bases matching TRBD1. The J segment lost 0 bases and the V segment lost 5 bases, leaving 14 bases of the junction unmatched. This CDR3 contains 18 residues. The germline CDR1 and CDR2 sequences are MDHEN and SYDVKM. The CDR3 coding sequence is TGTGCCAGCAGTCCCCGGACAGGGACGAAATCAATGAACACTGAAGCTTTCTTT. This encodes CASSPRTGTKSMNTEAFF.

This clonotype showed up just a few times. CDR3 coding DNA: TGTGCCAGCAGCCGGTCCGGGACAGGGGACACCGGGGAGCTGTTTTTT. Translation gives CASSRSGTGDTGELFF. V is TRBV3-1 and J is TRBJ2-2, with 10 positions matching TRBD1. V shed 4 bases, J shed 3 bases, and the junction held 5 bases outside the gene matches. This CDR3 is built from 16 residues. Germline lookup yields CDR1 LGHDT and CDR2 YNNKEL (reference sequence).

A few counts support this clonotype. The V gene is TRBV3-1, the J gene TRBJ2-3; 12 bases are a match to TRBD2. Germline V gene sequence: CDR1 LGHDT, CDR2 YNNKEL (reference sequence). The CDR3 consists of 17 residues. J gave up 3 bases and V 3 bases, and 7 bases lay outside the gene matches. CDR3 sequence: CASSQIGTSGSTDTQYF. CDR3 DNA sequence: TGTGCCAGCAGCCAGATAGGGACTAGCGGGTCGACAGATACGCAGTATTTT.

V gene TRBV9 combines with J gene TRBJ2-1, with 8 bases aligning to TRBD2. This CDR3 is built from 16 residues. J gave up 8 bases and V 3 bases, and 13 bases lay outside the gene matches. Germline V gives CDR1 SGDLS, CDR2 YYNGEE. The CDR3 is CASSGSPGGPGYEQFF. CDR3 in DNA: TGTGCCAGCAGCGGATCCCCGGGAGGGCCAGGGTATGAGCAGTTCTTC.

This clonotype was seen many times. The J gene is TRBJ2-1, the V gene TRBV11-2; D perhaps matches TRBD2 (5 bases). V was cut by 5 bases and J by 2 bases, with 10 bases left in between. This CDR3 is 14 amino acids long. Germline CDR1 and CDR2: SGHAT and FQNNGV. The CDR3 nucleotides are TGTGCCAGCAGCGCACTAGGCGCCTACAATGAGCAGTTCTTC. Translating it yields CASSALGAYNEQFF.

This clonotype was recorded a few times. This chain uses TRBV9 with TRBJ2-2; D uncertain. The CDR3 spans 15 residues. The V gene's germline CDR1 is SGDLS and CDR2 YYNGEE. The germline V and J ends were trimmed by 0 bases and 2 bases, with 8 bases remaining between them. The CDR3 nucleotides are TGTGCCAGCAGCGTAGGGGCCCCTAACACCGGGGAGCTGTTTTTT. Encoded protein: CASSVGAPNTGELFF.

The chain is built from TRBV28 and TRBJ1-5; tentative D call: TRBD1 (5 bases). The germline V and J ends were trimmed by 7 bases and 5 bases, with 24 bases remaining between them. This CDR3 is built from 17 residues. The germline gives CDR1 MDHEN, CDR2 SYDVKM. The CDR3 sequence: CASIKGHRQGRDQPQHF. CDR3 DNA: TGTGCCAGCATCAAAGGTCATCGGCAGGGTAGGGATCAGCCCCAGCATTTT. Combining the CDR3 with reference TRBV28 and TRBJ1-5 gives the whole variable domain DVKVTQSSRYLVKRTGEKVFLECVQDMDHENMFWYRQDPGLGLRLIYFSYDVKMKEKGDIPEGYSVSREKKERFSLILESASTNQTSMYLCASIKGHRQGRDQPQHFGDGTRLSIL.

V usage is TRBV24-1 and J usage is TRBJ2-7; D is ambiguous. Trimming removed 4 bases at V and 0 bases at J, with 12 bases between. The CDR3 spans 15 residues. Germline V gives CDR1 KGHDR, CDR2 SFDVKD. The CDR3 region is CATSDSFPDSYEQYF. CDR3 bases: TGTGCCACCAGTGACAGTTTCCCGGACTCCTACGAGCAGTACTTC.

This clonotype was seen many times. The chain uses TRBV30 and TRBJ1-4; D perhaps matches TRBD1 (5 bases). V lost 3 bases and J 8 bases, leaving 19 bases between the germline ends. The CDR3 consists of 15 residues. Per germline, CDR1 GTSNPN and CDR2 SVGIG (reference sequence). The CDR3 DNA follows: TGTGCCTGGAGCGATCTAACAGGTTATCGGGAAAAACTGTTTTTT. Translated: CAWSDLTGYREKLFF.

This clonotype was observed many times. One base away lies a much larger clone, so this may be a sequencing read error. The chain employs TRBV7-9 and TRBJ2-5, with 7 bases lining up with TRBD1. The V gene's germline CDR1 is SEHNR and CDR2 FQNEAQ (reference sequence). V trimming: 4 bases; J trimming: 4 bases; junction bases outside the gene matches: 6. This CDR3 comprises 14 residues. The CDR3 region has the DNA TGTGCCAGCAGCTACGACAGGGCCCGAGAGACCCAGTACTTC. Its protein product is CASSYDRARETQYF.

This clonotype occurred many times. The J gene is TRBJ1-2, the V gene TRBV20-1; D uncertain. This CDR3 has 11 amino acids. CDR1 is DFQATT, CDR2 SNEGSKA, per germline (reference sequence). Trimming cost V 6 bases and J 4 bases, with 9 bases left between them. The CDR3: CSAPFGYGYTF. In DNA form, the CDR3 reads TGCAGTGCACCCTTCGGCTATGGCTACACCTTC.

At least ten counts were recorded for this clonotype. V is TRBV27 and J is TRBJ1-5; D is unclear. CDR3 length: 16 residues. The V gene lost 4 bases and the J gene lost 1 base, with 14 bases spanning the gap. From germline, CDR1 is MNHEY and CDR2 SMNVEV (reference sequence). CDR3 loop: CASSYFKRKSNQPQHF. The CDR3 nucleotides read TGTGCCAGCAGTTATTTTAAGCGGAAGAGCAATCAGCCCCAGCATTTT.

This clonotype was seen more than once but under ten times. CDR3 residues: CASSQYLGTSGGISTDTQYF. The CDR3 DNA reads TGTGCCAGCAGTCAATACCTCGGGACTAGCGGGGGCATAAGCACAGATACGCAGTATTTT. This chain links TRBV28 with TRBJ2-3; 14 positions match TRBD2. This CDR3 is built from 20 residues. Trimming cost V 5 bases and J 0 bases; bases outside gene matches: 13. Germline CDR1 reads MDHEN; CDR2 reads SYDVKM.